The 8 T cell receptor beta chains given below trace back to one sample, sequenced in a study of Ad26.COV2.S vaccination and SARS-CoV-2 variants. Treatment: roughly 19 received Ad26.COV2.S at low or high dose, single or two shots; roughly five received placebo; per-sample allocation not given. The investigators took samples on day 63 after the first vaccine or placebo injection. The repertoire was sequenced with immunoSEQ multiplex PCR; TCRdb's copy has only in-frame clones and lacks some. The profile covers about 370,000 clones, with approximately 89% appearing a single time and 1.9% taken by the ten largest. The input for sequencing was peripheral blood, taken in a trial of Ad26.COV2.S vaccine versus placebo. Every receptor here comes from a person aged 18 to 59 who received the Ad26.COV2.S COVID-19 vaccine or a placebo.

The genes are TRBV9 and TRBJ2-1; TRBD2 might be the D (5 bases). V dropped 2 bases and J dropped 4 bases, with 13 bases sitting between them. Germline V gene data show CDR1 as SGDLS and CDR2 as YYNGEE. The CDR3 totals 15 residues. The CDR3 loop is CASSVSHGLYNEQFF. CDR3 DNA: TGTGCCAGCAGCGTGAGTCATGGACTGTACAATGAGCAGTTCTTC.

The rearrangement uses TRBV5-1 and TRBJ1-4; D gene uncertain. V was shortened by 5 bases and J by 0 bases, with 8 bases between the two germline ends. This CDR3 has 14 residues. Germline-derived CDR1 and CDR2 are SGHRS and YFSETQ. The chain's CDR3 is CASRGGATNEKLFF. In DNA, the CDR3 is TGCGCCAGCAGAGGCGGAGCAACTAATGAAAAACTGTTTTTT.

The chain combines TRBV27 with TRBJ2-1; 11 nucleotides agree with TRBD2. V was pared by 4 bases and J by 13 bases, with 6 bases of the junction left unmatched. The CDR3 totals 13 residues. From germline, CDR1 is MNHEY and CDR2 SMNVEV (reference sequence). CDR3 bases: TGTGCCAGCAGTTCTCTGACTAGCGGGAACCAGTTCTTC. Translated, it gives CASSSLTSGNQFF.

CDR3 DNA sequence: TGCGCCAGCAGCCGGGGGAGGGATGAAAAACTGTTTTTT. The encoded protein is CASSRGRDEKLFF. The chain links TRBV10-2 to TRBJ1-4, with D possibly TRBD1 on 5 matching bases. V dropped 6 bases and J dropped 6 bases, with 11 bases sitting between them. Germline CDR1 and CDR2: WSHSY and SAAADI. The CDR3 sequence is 13 residues long.

This chain connects TRBV2 to TRBJ2-3, with 10 bases identical to TRBD2. Germline-derived CDR1 and CDR2 are SNHLY and FYNNEI. This CDR3 comprises 17 residues. V lost 0 bases to trimming and J lost 1 base; unmatched junction nucleotides: 4. CDR3 nucleotide sequence: TGTGCCAGCAGTGAAGCCCGGCTAGCGGGGGGCACAGATACGCAGTATTTT. This translates into CASSEARLAGGTDTQYF.

The chain carries TRBV6-2 or TRBV6-3 and TRBJ2-5, with D maybe TRBD1 (5 bases). The ends were cut back, 5 bases at V and 4 bases at J, with 5 bases in the middle. CDR3 length equals 11 residues. Per germline, CDR1 MNHEY and CDR2 SVGEGT. The CDR3 spells CASSDRETQYF. The CDR3 bases are TGTGCCAGCAGTGACAGAGAGACCCAGTACTTC.

The chain links TRBV5-4 to TRBJ1-6; a possible D gene is TRBD1 (5 bases). This CDR3 has 15 amino acids. Trimming removed 3 bases at V and 6 bases at J, with 13 bases between. Germline CDR1 SGHNT, CDR2 YYREEE (reference sequence). CDR3 sequence (DNA): TGTGCCAGCAGCTCTCCGGGACGCGCTAATTCACCCCTCCACTTT. Its protein product is CASSSPGRANSPLHF. Looking up the rest from reference TRBV5-4 and TRBJ1-6 gives the full variable domain: ETGVTQSPTHLIKTRGQQVTLRCSSQSGHNTVSWYQQALGQGPQFIFQYYREEENGRGNFPPRFSGLQFPNYSSELNVNALELDDSALYLCASSSPGRANSPLHFGNGTRLTVT.

In DNA, the CDR3 is TGTGCCAGCCTCATCGCCGGGACAGGGGTTGGCAATGAGCAGTTCTTC. Protein sequence: CASLIAGTGVGNEQFF. The gene calls are TRBV28 and TRBJ2-1, with 10 bases matching TRBD1. The CDR3 has 16 amino acids. Germline CDR1 reads MDHEN; CDR2 reads SYDVKM. J lost 6 bases, V lost 8 bases, and 13 bases had no gene match.